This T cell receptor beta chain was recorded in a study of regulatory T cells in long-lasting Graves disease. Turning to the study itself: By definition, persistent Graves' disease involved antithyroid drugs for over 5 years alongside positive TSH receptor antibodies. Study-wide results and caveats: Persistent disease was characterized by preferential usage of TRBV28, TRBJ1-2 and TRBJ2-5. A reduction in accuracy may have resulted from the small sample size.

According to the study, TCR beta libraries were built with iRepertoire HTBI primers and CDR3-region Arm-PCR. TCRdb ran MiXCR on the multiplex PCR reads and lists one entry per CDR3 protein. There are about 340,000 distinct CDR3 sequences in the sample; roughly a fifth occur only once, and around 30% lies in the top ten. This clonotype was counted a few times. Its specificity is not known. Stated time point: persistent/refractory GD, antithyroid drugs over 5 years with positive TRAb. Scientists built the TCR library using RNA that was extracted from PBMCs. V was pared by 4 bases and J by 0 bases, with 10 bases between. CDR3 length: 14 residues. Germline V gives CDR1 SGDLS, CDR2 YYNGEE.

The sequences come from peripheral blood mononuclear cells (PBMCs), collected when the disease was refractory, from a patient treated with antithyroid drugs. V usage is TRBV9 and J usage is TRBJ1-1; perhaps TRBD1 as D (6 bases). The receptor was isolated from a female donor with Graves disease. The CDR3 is CASSRQELNTEAFF. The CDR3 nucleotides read TGTGCCAGCAGCAGACAGGAATTGAACACTGAAGCTTTCTTT.